This T cell receptor (beta chain) appears in the sequencing data of a study of blood T cell repertoires in COVID-19. Study-wide context: The samples span acute and convalescent COVID-19 from the United States, Italy and Spain. T cells, B-cell-depleted T cells, or PBMCs supplied cDNA or gDNA.

Germline V gene data show CDR1 as LNHDA and CDR2 as SQIVND (reference sequence). V was trimmed by 5 bases and J by 6 bases, leaving 20 bases between them. The CDR3 is 16 amino acids. Per the original methods: Estimates of nucleated cell counts were drawn from the amplification of reference gene primers. Profiling relied on immunoSEQ multiplex PCR, and the TCRdb table lists in-frame clones only, not all of them. That table supplies the V and J calls and clone size; D and trimming were determined from the DNA. This table has about 110,000 clones, over 75% appearing once. This TCR was sampled from a woman aged 70-85 years with acute or convalescent COVID-19. Sequencing used peripheral blood. V and J are TRBV19 and TRBJ2-1; a possible D gene is TRBD2 (6 bases). CDR3 region: CASSFIGTLPTNEQFF. The DNA for the CDR3 is TGTGCCAGTAGTTTCATCGGGACTCTGCCTACCAATGAGCAGTTCTTC.